This record looks at one TCR beta chain sequence and its context. Its cognate antigen is unknown. Both 60 Vbeta primers and 13 Jbeta primers went into the PCR. The protocol was immunoSEQ multiplex PCR, while the TCRdb copy is restricted to in-frame clones and leaves out a portion. The sample shows around 170,000 clones, over 70% of them seen only once. V was trimmed by 2 bases and J by 6 bases, leaving 14 bases between them. This CDR3 spans 14 amino acids. Germline V CDR1 and CDR2: SGHKS, YYEKEE (reference sequence). This entry belongs to a study of cytomegalovirus exposure and HLA in healthy donors. Study as a whole: Earlier, some 170 million T cells were analyzed, and some 120 million unique TCR beta sequences were found among them.

Overall study results and limits: Some public TCRs appeared in many individuals, while most sequences were rare. Investigators reported 150 to 200 TCR beta chains as tied to cytomegalovirus. Presence/absence analyses supposed approximately even sequencing depth among donors.

The sample was PBMCs. The sequence derives from a man aged 50 to 60 in good health and CMV-seronegative. The chain is built from TRBV5-5 and TRBJ1-1, with D perhaps TRBD1 (6 bases). In DNA form, the CDR3 reads TGTGCCAGCAGCTTATACAGGGCTGGGCCTGAAGCTTTCTTT. This gives the protein CASSLYRAGPEAFF.